This T cell receptor (beta chain) was obtained from a study of T cell repertoires in cytomegalovirus infection. About the study: Recently described HLA-C-restricted plus well-studied HLA-B-restricted CMV epitopes were used. Findings and limits, study-wide: The ex vivo response showed dominance by HLA-C-restricted CMV-specific TCR beta clonotypes.

Details on this clonotype: The target antigen is unknown.

Via MiXCR, TCRdb re-called the reads, giving one row per CDR3 protein. The data hold roughly 110,000 distinct CDR3 sequences, with over 30% observed a single time. The sequence was collected from a human donor in good health (CMV status not recorded). Some clones in this sample may be carry-over from other donors' samples. Source: CD8+ T cells from cultured PBMCs, taken from culture after CMV antigen stimulation.

The CDR3 region has the DNA TGCAGTGCTAGAGGGACAGGGACCAACACTGAAGCTTTCTTT. This sequence encodes CSARGTGTNTEAFF. This sequence joins TRBV20-1 and TRBJ1-1, with 8 bases lining up with TRBD1. Per the germline V gene, CDR1 is DFQATT and CDR2 is SNEGSKA (reference sequence). This CDR3 spans 14 amino acids. V was clipped by 1 base and J by 2 bases; unmatched bases: 3.